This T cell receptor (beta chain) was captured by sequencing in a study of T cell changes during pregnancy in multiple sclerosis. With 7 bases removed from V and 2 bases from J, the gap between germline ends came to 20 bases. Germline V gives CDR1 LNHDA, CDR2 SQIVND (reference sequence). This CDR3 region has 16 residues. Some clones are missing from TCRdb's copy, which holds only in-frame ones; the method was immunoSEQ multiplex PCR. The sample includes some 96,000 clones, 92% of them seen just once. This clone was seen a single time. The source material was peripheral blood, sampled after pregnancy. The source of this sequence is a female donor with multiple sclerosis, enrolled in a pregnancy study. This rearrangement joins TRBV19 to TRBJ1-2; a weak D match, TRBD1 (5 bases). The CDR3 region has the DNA TGTGCCAGTAACGCTTCAGGACGGGGGACCAACTATGGCTACACCTTC. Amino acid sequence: CASNASGRGTNYGYTF.